One and the same sample provided the 12 T cell receptor beta chains below, sequenced in a study of shared clonotypes between healthy human individuals. The method was immunoSEQ multiplex PCR; TCRdb's version includes in-frame clones alone and lacks a portion of them. The table lists about 1 million clones, about 75% of them singletons. The material sequenced was memory CD4+ T cells sorted from blood. As to subset: CD45RA-negative fraction. All receptors come from a man aged 18-30 years in good health.

The chain combines TRBV6-6 with TRBJ1-2; D gene uncertain. The germline gives CDR1 MNHNY, CDR2 SVGAGI (reference sequence). CDR3 size: 13 residues. V lost 6 bases to trimming and J lost 8 bases, with 16 bases between them. The chain's CDR3 is CASSPTREGGYTF. The CDR3, as DNA: TGTGCCAGCAGCCCCACTAGGGAGGGCGGCTACACCTTC.

This chain connects TRBV2 to TRBJ1-5, with D tentatively TRBD1 (5 bases). This CDR3 has 14 amino acids. V gave up 11 bases and J gave up 3 bases, with 17 bases separating them. Germline V gene lookup returns CDR1 SNHLY and CDR2 FYNNEI. CDR3 sequence: CASSSRGSNQPQHF. The CDR3, as DNA: TGTGCCTCCTCATCCCGGGGCTCCAATCAGCCCCAGCATTTT.

Written as DNA, the CDR3 is TGTGCCAGCAGCCACGTTCGGACAGACACAATTGAAAAACTGTTTTTT. Translation: CASSHVRTDTIEKLFF. The rearrangement links TRBV7-9 to TRBJ1-4; a possible D gene is TRBD1 (6 bases). The V and J ends lost 5 bases and 7 bases respectively, with 20 bases between them. CDR1 is SEHNR and CDR2 is FQNEAQ in the germline V gene (reference sequence). This CDR3 contains 16 residues.

This chain uses TRBV19 with TRBJ2-7, with a tentative D call TRBD1 (5 bases). This CDR3 has 15 residues. Trimming pared 2 bases from V and 3 bases from J, leaving 14 bases between. The V gene's germline CDR1 is LNHDA and CDR2 SQIVND (reference sequence). The DNA for the CDR3 is TGTGCCAGTAGTATAAAGGGGCAGCTTTTCTACGAGCAGTACTTC. Translation: CASSIKGQLFYEQYF.

The rearrangement links TRBV18 to TRBJ1-2, with D unclear. Deletions cut 2 bases from V and 2 bases from J, with 18 bases between. This CDR3 is 17 amino acids long. Per the germline V gene, CDR1 is KGHSH and CDR2 is LQKENI. CDR3 sequence reads: CASSPRQEILSNYGYTF. The CDR3 DNA reads TGTGCCAGCTCACCAAGGCAGGAGATATTATCGAACTATGGCTACACCTTC. Complete variable domain (other parts from reference TRBV18 and TRBJ1-2): NAGVMQNPRHLVRRRGQEARLRCSPMKGHSHVYWYRQLPEEGLKFMVYLQKENIIDESGMPKERFSAEFPKEGPSILRIQQVVRGDSAAYFCASSPRQEILSNYGYTFGSGTRLTVV.

The chain joins TRBV7-9 to TRBJ1-1; D not resolved. Per germline, CDR1 SEHNR and CDR2 FQNEAQ (reference sequence). Trimming stripped 0 bases from V and 0 bases from J, with 5 bases between. The CDR3 extends over 14 amino acids. CDR3 sequence (DNA): TGTGCCAGCAGCTTAGCCCGTATGAACACTGAAGCTTTCTTT. Its translation: CASSLARMNTEAFF.

In this sample, this clone turned up once. The V and J genes are TRBV5-5 and TRBJ2-2, with TRBD1 identical over 9 bases. This CDR3 has 15 residues. The J segment lost 7 bases and the V segment lost 4 bases, leaving 8 bases of the junction unmatched. Germline lookup yields CDR1 SGHKS and CDR2 YYEKEE (reference sequence). In nucleotides, the CDR3 is TGTGCCAGCAGCCGGGACAGGGCTGTATACGGGGAGCTGTTTTTT. Amino acid sequence: CASSRDRAVYGELFF.

The J gene is TRBJ1-5, the V gene TRBV6-1; D gene uncertain. Germline V gives CDR1 MNHNS, CDR2 SASEGT. This CDR3 is 15 amino acids long. V was shortened by 0 bases and J by 4 bases, with 10 bases between the two germline ends. In DNA, the CDR3 is TGTGCCAGCAGTGAAGCAAGGGAGAGGAATCAGCCCCAGCATTTT. It encodes CASSEARERNQPQHF.

The chain employs TRBV10-3 and TRBJ2-1; D ambiguous. Trimming took off 4 bases at V and 9 bases at J, with 13 bases between the two ends. The CDR3 contains 13 residues. Per germline, CDR1 ENHRY and CDR2 SYGVKD. The CDR3 region has the DNA TGTGCCATCAGTGTCGGCAGCTGGCTTGAGCAGTTCTTC. Encoded protein: CAISVGSWLEQFF.

The chain has TRBV15 and TRBJ2-3, with 12 bases aligning to TRBD2. V dropped 5 bases and J dropped 5; count of bases not matched to a gene: 8. This CDR3 has 16 amino acids. The V gene's germline CDR1 is LNHNV and CDR2 YYDKDF (reference sequence). The CDR3 bases are TGTGCCACCAGCGGACGACTAGCGGGAGTACTAGATACGCAGTATTTT. As protein: CATSGRLAGVLDTQYF.

This clone appeared many times. This chain links TRBV5-6 with TRBJ1-3, with TRBD1 matching 7 bases. The germline gives CDR1 SGHDT, CDR2 YYEEEE. The V and J ends lost 7 bases and 3 bases, in that order; junction bases with no gene match: 4. This CDR3 comprises 13 residues. The CDR3 sequence: CASRRDSGNTIYF. The DNA for the CDR3 is TGTGCCAGCCGACGGGACAGTGGAAACACCATATATTTT.

V is TRBV5-1 and J is TRBJ2-6; D unclear. Trimming shortened V by 0 bases and J by 0 bases, and 7 bases separated the two germline ends. The CDR3 has 16 residues. The germline V gene encodes CDR1 SGHRS and CDR2 YFSETQ. The CDR3 region is CASSLDVSSGANVLTF. In nucleotides, the CDR3 is TGCGCCAGCAGCTTGGACGTCAGCTCTGGGGCCAACGTCCTGACTTTC.